The source of this T cell receptor (beta chain) is a study of blood T cell repertoires in COVID-19. Assay used: immunoSEQ multiplex PCR; TCRdb lists only in-frame clones, some missing. The data hold approximately 230,000 clones, with over 75% observed a single time. Cohorts were assigned according to the clinical history that participants reported. Trimming left V 1 base short and J 9 bases short, with 12 bases between. The CDR3 totals 13 residues. Germline-derived CDR1 and CDR2 are GTSNPN and SVGIG (reference sequence). The sequenced sample consisted of PBMCs or T cells enriched from blood (not recorded which). The chain combines TRBV30 with TRBJ2-2, with D maybe TRBD2 (6 bases). This receptor was obtained from a man aged 35 to 55 who had recovered from COVID-19. The DNA of the CDR3 is TGTGCCTGGAGTGCGACTAGATCGCGGGAGCTGTTTTTT. The encoded protein is CAWSATRSRELFF.